The T cell receptor beta chain described here comes from a study of tumor-infiltrating lymphocytes in primary liver carcinoma. Across the study: The yield of productive TCRbeta reads per sample was roughly 3.65 to 7.5 million and was similar across tissue types.

Blood RNA came from unsorted whole blood; germline DNA was also extracted. Patients were treatment-naive with chronic HBV infection. TCR beta cDNA was reverse-transcribed from about 500 ng of total RNA. The reaction used a constant-region primer and ProtoScript II reverse transcriptase. Libraries of TCR beta came from three nested multiplex PCR rounds with slightly modified ARM-PCR. TRBV1-TRBV30 forward primers paired with a C-beta reverse primer drove the first two PCR rounds, about 10 cycles each. TCRdb passed the multiplex PCR reads through MiXCR, listing each CDR3 protein once. The table includes 250,000 to 350,000 distinct CDR3 sequences, about three fifths detected once. To note about this clonotype: The antigen remains unidentified.

With 1 base clipped from V and 12 bases from J, the junction kept 12 bases outside the gene matches. The CDR3 spans 15 residues. Germline CDR1 reads MNHNS; CDR2 reads SASEGT. Findings of the study overall: Compared with tumor region pairs, tumor-adjacent and tumor-blood pairs overlapped less.

This clonotype was obtained from a woman aged 30 to 39 with primary liver carcinoma and hepatitis B virus infection. The V call is TRBV6-1, the J call TRBJ2-1; 7 positions match TRBD2. The specimen sequenced was peripheral blood. This CDR3 reads CASSEVVGRECLQFF. As DNA, the CDR3 is TGTGCCAGCAGTGAAGTAGTGGGGCGGGAGTGCCTGCAGTTCTTC.